This T cell receptor beta chain was sequenced during a study of blood T cells in healthy people across ages. This clonotype came up many times. Its antigen is not known. CDR1 is LGHDT and CDR2 is YNNKEL in the germline V gene (reference sequence). The CDR3 has 14 amino acids. The ends were cut back, 4 bases at V and 2 bases at J, with 12 bases in the middle. The sample, 9 to 10 milliliters of peripheral blood, was drawn from each donor. Primed by a sample-barcoded 5' primer and a J-beta primer mix, a second PCR proceeded for 7 to 11 cycles. TCRdb recomputed calls from the 5' RACE reads with MiXCR, one row per CDR3 protein. The repertoire holds about 290,000 distinct CDR3 sequences, with roughly 26% as singletons. Overall study results and limits: Per-million-T-cell TCR beta diversity fell roughly linearly with age.

Source material: blood. This rearrangement joins TRBV3-1 to TRBJ2-7; D not certain. The clonotype originates from a woman in her 70s in good health. The CDR3 region is CASSLQPGTYEQYF. DNA of the CDR3: TGTGCCAGCAGCCTACAACCCGGCACCTACGAGCAGTACTTC.